The following is a T cell receptor (beta chain) sequence with its context. This clone was counted between two and nine times. What antigen it recognizes has not been identified. Per-base qualities were not stored, and no clone one base away is much larger. The collaborating institutions used their own protocols to collect whole blood in K2EDTA tubes. Collaborator samples were shipped for TCRbeta analysis as frozen whole blood, isolated PBMCs, or DNA extracted from either sample type. CDR1 and CDR2, looked up from the germline V gene (reference sequence), are LGHDT and YNNKEL. The CDR3 runs 16 residues from the cysteine to the phenylalanine. Only the CDR3 part of the read is kept: 48 bases, read in frame from the first base. Trimming leaves V shorter by 1 base and J shorter by 0 bases, with the junction holding 6 bases beyond the gene matches. The immunoSEQ Assay, a bias-controlled multiplex PCR, was used to amplify TCRbeta CDR3 regions from genomic DNA. On the authors' methods: Within the assay, amplification of reference gene primers was used to estimate how many nucleated cells each sample contained. Sequence reads were collapsed and filtered to measure the absolute abundance of every unique TCRbeta CDR3 rearrangement. For each sample, productive Simpson clonality was calculated as the square root of Simpson's diversity index over productive rearrangements. Drawn from immuneACCESS, this table holds only the in-frame rearrangements with V and J called that TCRdb kept. Clones are partly lost; checked studies trace under half to an unresolved V gene and leave the rest unexplained. V, J and clone size derive from that table, while D and trimming were established from the DNA sequence. The sample table shows about 100,000 clones, and about 91% are seen once. 6% of the sample comes from the top ten.

This specimen comes from a study of blood T cell repertoires in COVID-19 (dated by TCRdb to 2018 to 2020). With regard to the full study: Samples covering the acute and convalescent phases of COVID-19 were provided by collaborators in the United States, Italy and Spain. The prospective study material was composed of cDNA or gDNA derived from T cells, B-cell-depleted T cells, or PBMCs. The sample metadata nearly always contained a de-identified subject ID, COVID-19 status, age in years and sex. The repertoires were made available in a free public database intended to serve as a resource for research on the immune response to SARS-CoV-2. HLA class I and class II types, where available, came from metadata supplied by the sample provider rather than from assay-based typing. Deeply sampled blood TCRbeta repertoires from subjects exposed to, actively infected with, or recovered from COVID-19 were included in the dataset. The samples were drawn from two sources: the first 160 participants of the ongoing ImmuneRACE study, and 1,200 or so subjects contributed by 6 global collaborators.

Results and caveats for the whole study, not just this receptor: Clinical and demographic metadata were provided uncurated, with the amount varying by source and participant.

Recombination linked TRBV3-1 (or the pseudogene TRBV3-2) to TRBJ2-7; TRBD2 agrees with 7 junctional bases. This TCR came from a human donor in a cohort sampled during active COVID-19. Sequences were obtained from peripheral blood. The CDR3 here reads CASSQGGRVSSYEQYF. The DNA is TGTGCCAGCAGCCAAGGTGGGAGGGTTAGCTCCTACGAGCAGTACTTC.